This T cell receptor (beta chain) was recovered during a study of blood T cell repertoires in COVID-19. Study in general: Sources were T cells, B-cell-depleted T cells, or PBMCs; the material itself was cDNA or gDNA.

Original handling: Amplifying reference gene primers gave estimates of nucleated cell counts. TCRdb keeps only in-frame clones here, not all; method: immunoSEQ multiplex PCR. D and trimming come from the DNA, and the V and J calls and clone size come from that table. The repertoire holds 150,000 to 200,000 clones, with over 75% as singletons. Sequences were obtained from PBMCs or T cells enriched from blood (not recorded which). The clonotype was recovered from a woman aged 18 to 35 who had recovered from COVID-19.

CDR3 loop: CASSQRQGGEQYF. The CDR3 nucleotides are TGCGCCAGCAGCCAGCGACAGGGAGGCGAGCAGTACTTC. This rearrangement joins TRBV4-3 to TRBJ2-7; weak D call: TRBD1 (7 bases). Germline-derived CDR1 and CDR2 are LGHNA and YSLEER. This CDR3 has 13 amino acids. Trimming took 3 bases from V and 6 from J, leaving 12 bases between them.